This T cell receptor beta chain was obtained from a study of patients and donors after allogeneic stem cell transplantation. Regarding this clonotype: Since no conserved phenylalanine or tryptophan closes the CDR3, a read error is the likely cause.

Via MiXCR, TCRdb re-called the RT-PCR reads, giving one row per CDR3 protein. The data hold about 410,000 distinct CDR3 sequences, with roughly 17% observed a single time. The TCR comes from a human donor who was either an allogeneic HSCT recipient or a stem cell or donor lymphocyte infusion donor (not recorded which). It is not recorded whose cells these are; they may come from a transplant donor. The material sequenced was blood, either unsorted or a sorted T cell fraction (not recorded which).

The CDR3 nucleotides read TGCGCCAGCAGCTTAAGTCCCGGGCAGGTGGCAGCCGAGCAGTACCTC. This translates into CASSLSPGQVAAEQYL. The chain uses TRBV5-1 and TRBJ2-7, with unresolved D. From germline, CDR1 is SGHRS and CDR2 YFSETQ. This CDR3 has 16 residues. Trimming pared 2 bases from V and 6 bases from J, leaving 21 bases between.